Detailed here is one TCR beta chain. Random hexamers primed reverse transcription of about 0.5 to 1 ug RNA. An immunoSEQ multiplex PCR generated amplified TCR beta CDR3 products spanning 54 Vbeta and 13 Jbeta. TCRdb passed the immunoSEQ multiplex PCR reads through MiXCR, listing each CDR3 protein once. Counted here are about 180,000 distinct CDR3 sequences, around 95% occurring once; the ten biggest clones make up more than 0.09%. The study sequenced TCR beta in blood CD8+ and CD4+ T cells. TEMRA cells were FACS-enriched and CD8+ and CD4+ T cells negatively isolated. The sample originates from a study of CD8 T cells in Susac syndrome. The clonotype was recovered from a human donor with multiple sclerosis. Sequenced material: CD4+ T cells from PBMCs.

For the CDR3, the DNA is TGCAGCGTTGAAGGAGGTGGAGGGTGGCTAGCGGGAGCCTCTAGCACAGATACGCAGTATTTT. It translates to CSVEGGGGWLAGASSTDTQYF. The J gene is TRBJ2-3, the V gene TRBV29-1, with 10 bases matching TRBD2. The V gene end was trimmed by 1 base and the J gene end by 0 bases; junction bases not matched to a gene: 19. This CDR3 contains 21 residues. The V gene's germline CDR1 is SQVTM and CDR2 ANQGSEA.